This TCR beta chain derives from a study of blood T cell repertoires in COVID-19. Overall study context: Donors in the United States, Italy and Spain gave samples during acute or convalescent COVID-19. Nucleic acid was either cDNA or gDNA, and it came from T cells, B-cell-depleted T cells, or PBMCs.

Original analysis: Amplified reference gene primers provided the basis for estimating nucleated cell counts. This table comes from immunoSEQ multiplex PCR, and its TCRdb copy is limited to in-frame clones, with some not included. V and J calls and clone size come straight from that table; D and trimming were deduced from the DNA. Among roughly 130,000 clones listed, roughly 80% were seen once. V was clipped by 0 bases and J by 6 bases; unmatched bases: 5. CDR1 and CDR2 (germline): KGHSH, LQKENI. This CDR3 spans 15 amino acids. The V and J genes are TRBV18 and TRBJ1-2, with 9 bases identical to TRBD1. Specimen: peripheral blood. This TCR came from a woman aged 60 to 75 with acute or convalescent COVID-19. This chain's CDR3 is CASSPPGQGINGYTF. The DNA for the CDR3 is TGTGCCAGCTCACCACCGGGACAGGGCATAAATGGCTACACCTTC.